The rows below give T cell receptor beta chains drawn from one sample of a study of cytomegalovirus exposure and HLA in healthy donors. Only in-frame clones appear in the TCRdb table, and some are missing; sequencing was by immunoSEQ multiplex PCR. Among roughly 150,000 clones listed, just under 70% were seen once. Sequencing was done on a sample of PBMCs. Source of these receptors: a man in his sixties in good health and CMV-seronegative. Each CDR3 is given with its conserved first and last residue. Fields, in order: D gene, V gene, clone size, J gene, CDR3 protein, CDR3 DNA. D genes are given only for firm matches. Clone size is shown for a subset of rows, as once, few, many or a class of expanded clone.

TRBD2,TRBV15,-,TRBJ2-7,CATSKRDQNYEQYF,TGTGCCACCAGCAAGCGGGATCAGAACTACGAGCAGTACTTC
TRBD1,TRBV6-6,-,TRBJ1-2,CASSNGQVVNGYTF,TGTGCCAGCAGCAACGGACAGGTAGTGAATGGCTACACCTTC
-,TRBV30,-,TRBJ1-3,CAWVAGTGNTIYF,TGTGCCTGGGTAGCAGGGACTGGAAACACCATATATTTT
-,TRBV28,-,TRBJ2-5,CASSSIGDGGETQYF,TGTGCCAGCAGTTCCATCGGGGATGGAGGGGAGACCCAGTACTTC
TRBD2,TRBV7-3,once,TRBJ2-3,CASSLFGGTSVDTQYF,TGTGCCAGCAGCTTATTTGGGGGGACTAGCGTGGATACGCAGTATTTT
-,TRBV19,few,TRBJ2-1,CASRGPNQVNEQFF,TGTGCCAGTAGGGGTCCCAACCAGGTCAATGAGCAGTTCTTC
-,TRBV18,-,TRBJ1-1,CASSPPLGQNTEAFF,TGTGCCAGCTCACCTCCATTGGGACAGAACACTGAAGCTTTCTTT
TRBD1,TRBV18,few,TRBJ2-5,CASSPDRGETQYF,TGTGCCAGCTCACCCGACAGGGGAGAGACCCAGTACTTC
TRBD2,TRBV7-3,-,TRBJ2-1,CASSFTGTSGRWSSYNEQFF,TGTGCCAGCAGTTTTACCGGGACTAGCGGGCGGTGGAGCTCCTACAATGAGCAGTTCTTC
TRBD1,TRBV6-1,-,TRBJ1-5,CASSVTGTVSNQPQHF,TGTGCCAGCAGTGTCACCGGGACAGTTAGCAATCAGCCCCAGCATTTT
TRBD2,TRBV10-3,-,TRBJ2-1,CAISESTAGLAGKNEQFF,TGTGCCATCAGTGAGTCGACGGCCGGCCTAGCGGGGAAAAATGAGCAGTTCTTC
-,TRBV12-5,-,TRBJ2-3,CASGLAGTDTQYF,TGTGCTAGTGGTTTGGCGGGGACAGATACGCAGTATTTT
TRBD1,TRBV6-5,few,TRBJ1-5,CASSTGVNQPQHF,TGTGCCAGCAGCACAGGGGTGAATCAGCCCCAGCATTTT
-,TRBV7-2,-,TRBJ1-4,CASSLDPGSNEKLFF,TGTGCCAGCAGCTTAGATCCGGGGTCTAATGAAAAACTGTTTTTT
-,TRBV9,few,TRBJ2-1,CASSPRTFSYNEQFF,TGTGCCAGCAGCCCCCGGACTTTTTCCTACAATGAGCAGTTCTTC
TRBD2,TRBV15,-,TRBJ2-3,CATSRGLGTSGGTDTQYF,TGTGCCACCAGCAGGGGCTTGGGGACTAGCGGGGGCACAGATACGCAGTATTTT
TRBD1,TRBV11-2,-,TRBJ2-5,CASSLDPNRGWQTQYF,TGTGCCAGCAGCTTAGACCCGAACAGGGGTTGGCAGACCCAGTACTTC
TRBD1,TRBV6-1,-,TRBJ1-4,CASSEVSGGVGKLFF,TGTGCCAGCAGTGAAGTATCAGGGGGCGTTGGAAAACTGTTTTTT
TRBD1,TRBV30,-,TRBJ1-2,CAWSRGQSYGYTF,TGTGCCTGGAGTCGGGGACAGTCTTATGGCTACACCTTC
-,TRBV18,-,TRBJ2-3,CASSLNTDTQYF,TGTGCCAGCTCACTTAACACAGATACGCAGTATTTT
TRBD2,TRBV11-3,-,TRBJ2-5,CASSRGVSGGPEETQYF,TGTGCCAGCAGCCGGGGGGTTTCGGGAGGGCCCGAGGAGACCCAGTACTTC
TRBD2,TRBV25-1,-,TRBJ2-3,CASSELREGTDTQYF,TGTGCCAGCAGTGAATTGAGGGAGGGAACAGATACGCAGTATTTT
TRBD1,TRBV5-6,-,TRBJ1-2,CASSLGGQDYGYTF,TGTGCCAGCAGCTTGGGGGGACAGGACTATGGCTACACCTTC
-,TRBV6-5,once,TRBJ2-5,CASSPDTQETQYF,TGTGCCAGCAGTCCCGACACCCAAGAGACCCAGTACTTC
TRBD2,TRBV27,-,TRBJ2-1,CASSPGDLAGSRTYNEQFF,TGTGCCAGCAGTCCAGGGGACCTAGCGGGATCAAGAACTTACAATGAGCAGTTCTTC
TRBD1,TRBV11-2,-,TRBJ2-3,CASSARTGKRTDTQYF,TGTGCCAGCAGCGCGAGGACAGGGAAGAGGACAGATACGCAGTATTTT
-,TRBV7-9,-,TRBJ2-7,CASSLSKSLSYEQYF,TGTGCCAGCAGCCTTTCTAAGTCCCTCTCCTACGAGCAGTACTTC
-,TRBV6-1,-,TRBJ2-4,CASSVGGDSGDIQYF,TGTGCCAGCAGTGTTGGCGGGGACTCCGGGGACATTCAGTACTTC
TRBD2,TRBV7-8,few,TRBJ2-5,CASSLGTSGRETQYF,TGTGCCAGCAGCTTAGGGACTAGCGGGAGGGAGACCCAGTACTTC
-,TRBV6-1,few,TRBJ2-7,CASSQGHSYEQYF,TGTGCCAGCAGCCAGGGGCACTCCTACGAGCAGTACTTC
TRBD1,TRBV27,-,TRBJ2-7,CASSLSGTGWYEQYF,TGTGCCAGCAGTTTATCGGGGACAGGCTGGTACGAGCAGTACTTC
-,TRBV7-2,-,TRBJ1-2,CASSSRWDTGRGYTF,TGTGCCAGCAGCTCCCGGTGGGACACAGGACGGGGCTACACCTTC
TRBD1,TRBV6-7,-,TRBJ1-1,CASSHQGGWNTEAFF,TGTGCCAGCAGCCACCAGGGGGGTTGGAACACTGAAGCTTTCTTT
-,TRBV19,once,TRBJ2-7,CASSIRAADIPHEQYF,TGTGCCAGTAGTATAAGGGCGGCGGACATACCCCACGAGCAGTACTTC
-,TRBV15,-,TRBJ1-1,CATSSIRKLKQGTDTEAFF,TGTGCCACCAGCAGTATCCGCAAGCTTAAACAGGGAACGGACACTGAAGCTTTCTTT
TRBD2,TRBV12-5,-,TRBJ2-3,CASGLGIGLVGGDTQYF,TGTGCTAGTGGTTTGGGGATAGGACTAGTGGGAGGAGATACGCAGTATTTT